These T cell receptor beta chains were read from a single sample in a study of post-analysis software for immune sequencing data. TCRdb itself ran the PCR reads through MiXCR, one entry per CDR3 protein. The top ten hold about an eighth of the sample, which has about 400,000 distinct CDR3 sequences, about a third seen once. The source material was blood. The source of these receptors is a girl between 5 and 17 years old with multiple sclerosis. CDR3s include the opening cysteine and the closing phenylalanine or tryptophan.

v_call,cdr3_aa
TRBV30,CAWRSPGQGRYEQYF
TRBV7-3,CASSFSGGFTDTQYF
TRBV20-1,CSARRQERQETQYF
TRBV7-2,CASSSRAGGSYEQYF
TRBV5-1,CASSPGLTQETQYF
TRBV28,CASSLPQGTYEQYF
TRBV5-1,CASSSLDSLYEQYF
TRBV15,CATSRSTPALRGHTF
TRBV20-1,CSARAFQGNSNQPQHF
TRBV4-3,CASSQEEGTGELFF
TRBV20-1,CSASGGATDTQYF
TRBV6-6,CASARQGYEQYF
TRBV12-3/TRBV12-4,CASLLSGRGNEQFF
TRBV7-3,CASSPNADRLNTEAFF
TRBV6-2/TRBV6-3,CASSYSSSQGGYTF
TRBV7-2,CASSLVLAATYNEQFF
TRBV20-1,CSAREAFSYEQYF
TRBV5-1,CASSLTVGGGAQGEQFF
TRBV6-5,CASSYSGQGANEQFF
TRBV27,CASSTGLLGNQPQHF
TRBV7-9,CASSVPGLELDTQYF
TRBV7-2,CASSLADRAGEQYF
TRBV28,CASSFGTSGAETQYF
TRBV7-2,CASSTSTALNTEAFF
TRBV29-1,CSVRRDSSSYEQYF
TRBV6-1,CASSPSRLAGNYNEQFF
TRBV5-6,CASSLNSGGGNEQFF
TRBV6-5,CASSDRMGWAQHF
TRBV7-8,CASSIRPGRSLPSYEQYF
TRBV7-7,CASSLVQGDDEQFF
TRBV19,CASSVDRGLWAFF
TRBV27,CVRGKGQDGQPQHF
TRBV4-2,CAGSHGLPEYGDTQYF
TRBV11-2,CASRRPGHQSNNEQFF
TRBV4-3,CASSRGFPDSYGYTF
TRBV25-1,CSRGSTQETQYF
TRBV5-1,CASSPPDDLGETQYF
TRBV13,CASRRLAGGRQYF
TRBV6-5,CASSRLVSGQPQHF
TRBV12-3/TRBV12-4,CASSLFAGGFSYNSPLHF
TRBV20-1,CSARGTSGGYEQYF
TRBV10-3,CAISESGPRSAHF
TRBV4-1,CASSQDRGGLGEKLFF
TRBV12-3/TRBV12-4,CASPDRAFF
TRBV20-1,CSAWGWGDANYGYTF
TRBV6-5,CASSADRDTQYF
TRBV7-7,CASALGGKETQYF
TRBV20-1,CSARDPVGTSSLEQYF
TRBV10-2,CASSDGGVAPGETQYF
TRBV6-6,CASIPGDRATEAFF
TRBV11-2,CASSSRPSRLGYNEQFF
TRBV11-3,CASSLAGAAYNEQFF
TRBV4-1,CASSHGGGRGTEAFF
TRBV7-3,CASSLYGTSGRVRTGELFF
TRBV12-3/TRBV12-4,CASSLGPGTLFF